Presented here are 30 T cell receptor beta chains from one specimen sequenced in a study of blood T cell repertoires in COVID-19. Data came from immunoSEQ multiplex PCR; TCRdb stores just in-frame clones and leaves some out. The sample lists about 90,000 clones, less than 85% seen once, with 10% to 13% in the top ten. The material sequenced was peripheral blood. The receptors derive from a woman between 70 and 85 years old with acute or convalescent COVID-19.

The genes are TRBV6-1 and TRBJ1-2; tentative D call: TRBD1 (5 bases). There are 14 residues in the CDR3. Germline CDR1 is MNHNS and CDR2 is SASEGT. The V end was cut by 1 base, the J end by 4 bases, with 10 bases between. For the CDR3, the DNA is TGTGCCAGCAGTGAAGGTGGGGGGGGCTATGGCTACACCTTC. It is translated as CASSEGGGGYGYTF.

The V and J genes are TRBV7-8 and TRBJ1-2, with TRBD1 matching 11 bases. The CDR3 consists of 14 residues. V lost 4 bases to trimming and J lost 5 bases; unmatched junction nucleotides: 3. Germline values: CDR1 SGHVS, CDR2 FQNEAQ. The CDR3 DNA reads TGTGCCAGCAGCTGGGACAGGGGGGAGTATGGCTACACCTTC. Amino acid sequence: CASSWDRGEYGYTF.

The gene calls are TRBV11-2 and TRBJ2-1, with 11 nucleotides matching TRBD2. J was trimmed by 3 bases and V by 6 bases; bases with no gene match: 7. This CDR3 region has 16 residues. CDR1 SGHAT and CDR2 FQNNGV come from the germline V gene. The CDR3 DNA sequence: TGTGCCAGCAGTCATCGACTAGCGGGAATCTACAATGAGCAGTTCTTC. It yields the protein CASSHRLAGIYNEQFF.

The chain employs TRBV7-8 and TRBJ1-3; TRBD1 agrees at 8 bases. Germline-derived CDR1 and CDR2 are SGHVS and FQNEAQ. The CDR3 extends over 16 amino acids. J gave up 2 bases and V 5 bases, and 8 bases lay outside the gene matches. The CDR3 DNA sequence: TGTGCCAGCAGCCCACCCGGGACAGGCCCTGGAAACACCATATATTTT. The encoded protein is CASSPPGTGPGNTIYF.

The chain carries TRBV28 and TRBJ1-5, with D possibly matching TRBD1 (5 bases). V lost 8 bases and J 3 bases, leaving 8 bases between the germline ends. The CDR3 is made up of 12 amino acids. Germline V gives CDR1 MDHEN, CDR2 SYDVKM. The DNA for the CDR3 is TGTGCCAGCGGACAACCCAATCAGCCCCAGCATTTT. It translates to CASGQPNQPQHF.

The J gene is TRBJ1-1, the V gene TRBV28; D remains unclear. Trimming stripped 6 bases from V and 5 bases from J, with 13 bases between. Germline V lookup: CDR1 MDHEN, CDR2 SYDVKM. This CDR3 is 13 amino acids long. In DNA form, the CDR3 reads TGTGCCAGCAGCCGTTATTTACGGACTGAAGCTTTCTTT. This translates into CASSRYLRTEAFF. Based on the CDR3 plus reference TRBV28 and TRBJ1-1, the full variable domain is DVKVTQSSRYLVKRTGEKVFLECVQDMDHENMFWYRQDPGLGLRLIYFSYDVKMKEKGDIPEGYSVSREKKERFSLILESASTNQTSMYLCASSRYLRTEAFFGQGTRLTVV.

This chain joins TRBV7-6 and TRBJ1-1; D is ambiguous. The CDR3 spans 16 residues. V gave up 0 bases and J gave up 4 bases, with 15 bases separating them. Germline V gives CDR1 SGHVS, CDR2 FNYEAQ. The DNA of the CDR3 is TGTGCCAGCAGCTTAGCCACGTTGGAGGTTCGCACTGAAGCTTTCTTT. This encodes CASSLATLEVRTEAFF. The full variable domain, in which reference TRBV7-6 and TRBJ1-1 provide the parts outside the CDR3, is GAGVSQSPRYKVTKRGQDVALRCDPISGHVSLYWYRQALGQGPEFLTYFNYEAQQDKSGLPNDRFSAERPEGSISTLTIQRTEQRDSAMYRCASSLATLEVRTEAFFGQGTRLTVV.

The J gene is TRBJ2-5, the V gene TRBV5-4; D may be TRBD1 (6 bases). CDR1 is SGHNT, CDR2 YYREEE, per germline (reference sequence). Between the trimmed V and J ends, which lost 4 bases and 1 base, there was a span of 14 bases. This CDR3 region has 15 residues. For the CDR3, the DNA is TGTGCCAGCAGCGGGCCCACAGGGACCCAAGAGACCCAGTACTTC. Its protein product is CASSGPTGTQETQYF.

The chain combines TRBV19 with TRBJ1-2; unclear D gene. Trimming shortened V by 0 bases and J by 2 bases, and 4 bases separated the two germline ends. Per germline, CDR1 LNHDA and CDR2 SQIVND (reference sequence). The CDR3 extends over 13 amino acids. CDR3: CASSIDKNYGYTF. CDR3 nucleotide sequence: TGTGCCAGTAGTATAGACAAAAACTATGGCTACACCTTC.

The chain combines TRBV5-6 with TRBJ2-5; TRBD2 aligns across 9 bases. With V trimmed by 3 bases and J by 5 bases, 8 bases remained unmatched. In germline, CDR1 is SGHDT, CDR2 YYEEEE. This CDR3 is 15 amino acids long. The CDR3 loop reads CASSWLAGRRETQYF. The CDR3 bases are TGTGCCAGCAGCTGGCTAGCGGGGCGACGGGAGACCCAGTACTTC.

The chain joins TRBV19 to TRBJ2-1; TRBD2 matches at 11 bases. The CDR3 is made up of 20 amino acids. V dropped 3 bases and J dropped 1; count of bases not matched to a gene: 14. Germline-derived CDR1 and CDR2 are LNHDA and SQIVND (reference sequence). The CDR3 sequence is CASSMGLAGGLGGSYNEQFF. The CDR3 DNA sequence: TGTGCCAGTAGTATGGGTCTAGCGGGGGGTTTAGGAGGATCCTACAATGAGCAGTTCTTC.

The rearrangement uses TRBV7-8 and TRBJ2-2; 10 positions agree with TRBD1. Trimming cost V 7 bases and J 6 bases; bases outside gene matches: 11. This CDR3 comprises 16 residues. CDR1 is SGHVS, CDR2 FQNEAQ, per germline. The CDR3 nucleotides read TGTGCCAGCAAGGGGAGACAGGGGGCGGTGGCCGGGGAGCTGTTTTTT. The encoded protein is CASKGRQGAVAGELFF.

The V and J genes are TRBV5-1 and TRBJ2-2; 8 bases align to TRBD1. V trimming: 4 bases; J trimming: 0 bases; junction bases outside the gene matches: 5. The germline CDR1 and CDR2 sequences are SGHRS and YFSETQ. The CDR3 loop spans 16 amino acids. The CDR3 region is CASSQDRGPNTGELFF. In DNA form, the CDR3 reads TGCGCCAGCAGCCAAGACAGGGGCCCGAACACCGGGGAGCTGTTTTTT.

In DNA, the CDR3 is TGTGCCAGCTCACCACGAGTTAGCGGGATTGCTTGGGACGAGCAGTACTTC. Amino acid sequence: CASSPRVSGIAWDEQYF. The genes are TRBV18 and TRBJ2-7; 8 bases are shared with TRBD2. CDR1 and CDR2 (germline): KGHSH, LQKENI. CDR3 length: 17 residues. V lost 1 base, J lost 5 bases, and 13 bases stayed unmatched.

The chain has TRBV19 and TRBJ1-3; D is uncertain. V was clipped by 0 bases and J by 4 bases, with 7 bases between them. Germline CDR1 LNHDA, CDR2 SQIVND (reference sequence). This CDR3 is built from 14 residues. CDR3 in DNA: TGTGCCAGTAGTATAGATCCTACGGGAAACACCATATATTTT. Its translation: CASSIDPTGNTIYF.

The chain joins TRBV5-1 to TRBJ2-7; 9 bases are shared with TRBD2. CDR1 is SGHRS, CDR2 YFSETQ, per germline. V trimming: 0 bases; J trimming: 4 bases; junction bases outside the gene matches: 8. CDR3 length: 16 amino acids. In DNA, the CDR3 is TGCGCCAGCAGCTTGGGCCCTAGCGGGGTTCTGTACGAGCAGTACTTC. Its translation is CASSLGPSGVLYEQYF.

The chain links TRBV15 to TRBJ2-2, with 7 bases that match TRBD2. Germline CDR1 reads LNHNV; CDR2 reads YYDKDF (reference sequence). Trimming cost V 9 bases and J 3 bases; bases outside gene matches: 13. This CDR3 spans 16 amino acids. In nucleotides, the CDR3 is TGTGCCACTAGAGTACGGGCGGGGGTAGACACCGGGGAGCTGTTTTTT. Protein product: CATRVRAGVDTGELFF. The variable domain in full, completed from reference TRBV15 and TRBJ2-2, reads DAMVIQNPRYQVTQFGKPVTLSCSQTLNHNVMYWYQQKSSQAPKLLFHYYDKDFNNEADTPDNFQSRRPNTSFCFLDIRSPGLGDTAMYLCATRVRAGVDTGELFFGEGSRLTVL.

The chain carries TRBV6-5 and TRBJ1-6, with D unresolved. This CDR3 region has 13 residues. V was cut by 1 base and J by 5 bases, with 3 bases left in between. Germline-derived CDR1 and CDR2 are MNHEY and SVGAGI. CDR3 protein: CASSYLDNSPLHF. The CDR3 coding sequence is TGTGCCAGCAGTTACTTAGATAATTCACCCCTCCACTTT.

The chain carries TRBV7-8 and TRBJ1-1, with D perhaps matching TRBD1 (6 bases). Deletions cut 2 bases from V and 4 bases from J, with 8 bases between. The CDR3 is made up of 13 amino acids. Looked up from germline, CDR1 is SGHVS and CDR2 is FQNEAQ. In DNA form, the CDR3 reads TGTGCCAGCAGCTTACAGGGGAGCACTGAAGCTTTCTTT. It codes for CASSLQGSTEAFF. The full variable domain, with the rest looked up from reference TRBV7-8 and TRBJ1-1, is GAGVSQSPRYKVAKRGQDVALRCDPISGHVSLFWYQQALGQGPEFLTYFQNEAQLDKSGLPSDRFFAERPEGSVSTLKIQRTQQEDSAVYLCASSLQGSTEAFFGQGTRLTVV.

The rearrangement links TRBV4-2 to TRBJ2-2; D remains ambiguous. V was pared by 0 bases and J by 0 bases, with 11 bases between. This CDR3 is 17 amino acids long. Germline V gene lookup returns CDR1 LGHNA and CDR2 YNFKEQ. CDR3 protein: CASSQDPPGTNTGELFF. The CDR3 DNA follows: TGTGCCAGCAGCCAAGATCCGCCAGGAACGAACACCGGGGAGCTGTTTTTT.

This chain uses TRBV4-2 with TRBJ1-6; TRBD1 matches 8 bases. In germline, CDR1 is LGHNA, CDR2 YNFKEQ. This CDR3 region has 15 residues. Trimming at V came to 4 bases and at J to 7 bases, leaving 6 bases not matched to a gene. The CDR3: CASSPEDRDNSPLHF. For the CDR3, the DNA is TGTGCCAGCAGCCCTGAGGACAGGGACAATTCACCCCTCCACTTT.

The V call is TRBV18, the J call TRBJ2-7, with TRBD1 matching over 9 bases. The ends lost 0 bases at V and 0 bases at J; junction bases unmatched: 0. From germline, CDR1 is KGHSH and CDR2 LQKENI. The CDR3 consists of 15 residues. CDR3 DNA: TGTGCCAGCTCACCACCGGGACAGGGCTCCTACGAGCAGTACTTC. Encoded protein: CASSPPGQGSYEQYF.

A few counts support this clone. The rearrangement links TRBV28 to TRBJ1-5, with D possibly TRBD1 on 6 matching bases. V was cut by 6 bases and J by 6 bases, with 12 bases left in between. There are 13 residues in the CDR3. The V gene's germline CDR1 is MDHEN and CDR2 SYDVKM. CDR3 in DNA: TGTGCCAGCAGAACAGGGATAAGTCAGCCCCAGCATTTT. It codes for CASRTGISQPQHF.

The chain is built from TRBV5-6 and TRBJ2-4; 9 bases fit TRBD1. This CDR3 is 15 amino acids long. The germline gives CDR1 SGHDT, CDR2 YYEEEE. V lost 4 bases, J lost 6 bases, and 8 bases stayed unmatched. This chain's CDR3 is CASSLDRGDVNIQYF. CDR3 sequence (DNA): TGTGCCAGCAGCCTGGACAGGGGAGATGTAAACATTCAGTACTTC.

The table lists this clone with a count of one. The rearrangement joins TRBV3-1 (or the pseudogene TRBV3-2) to TRBJ1-6; D unresolved. Germline V CDR1 and CDR2: LGHDT, YNNKEL (reference sequence). The ends were cut back, 4 bases at V and 7 bases at J, with 11 bases in the middle. The CDR3 loop spans 14 amino acids. CDR3 in DNA: TGTGCCAGCAGCCTGGCCCCCGGGAATTCACCCCTCCACTTT. Protein sequence: CASSLAPGNSPLHF.

V and J are TRBV7-9 and TRBJ1-5, with 9 bases identical to TRBD1. J was trimmed by 10 bases and V by 3 bases; bases with no gene match: 7. CDR1 and CDR2 from the germline V gene are SEHNR and FQNEAQ (reference sequence). CDR3 length: 14 residues. CDR3 sequence (DNA): TGTGCCAGCAGCTTCAGGGACAGGGCCCAACCCCAGCATTTT. Amino acid sequence: CASSFRDRAQPQHF.

J is TRBJ2-1 and V is TRBV27; TRBD2 aligns across 15 bases. Germline assignment: CDR1 MNHEY and CDR2 SMNVEV (reference sequence). The V gene end was trimmed by 5 bases and the J gene end by 7 bases; junction bases not matched to a gene: 6. The CDR3 length is 16 residues. The chain's CDR3 is CASSGGLAGGPNEQFF. CDR3 bases: TGTGCCAGCAGTGGGGGACTAGCGGGGGGTCCAAATGAGCAGTTCTTC.

V usage is TRBV5-1 and J usage is TRBJ2-5, with 11 bases that match TRBD2. The junction had 5 bases not matched to a gene; V was cut back by 5 bases and J by 2 bases. Germline assignment: CDR1 SGHRS and CDR2 YFSETQ. There are 15 residues in the CDR3. In DNA, the CDR3 is TGCGCCAGCAGGGCGGGACTAGCGGTACAAGAGACCCAGTACTTC. Its translation is CASRAGLAVQETQYF.

This clone was detected only a few times. One end of the junction varies from germline; a read error may be responsible. The chain uses TRBV20-1 and TRBJ1-1; 7 bases are a match to TRBD1. From germline, CDR1 is DFQATT and CDR2 SNEGSKA (reference sequence). The CDR3 contains 10 residues. CDR3 nucleotides: TGCAGTGCTAGAGGACCGACAGGGATCTTT. Residues: CSARGPTGIF.

This clone was seen once. J is TRBJ2-6 and V is TRBV7-2, with D perhaps matching TRBD2 (5 bases). The CDR3 covers 15 residues. With 5 bases removed from V and 0 bases from J, the gap between germline ends came to 8 bases. CDR1 and CDR2 (germline): SGHTA, FQGNSA. As DNA, the CDR3 is TGTGCCAGCAGCCCCGAGGGCTCTGGGGCCAACGTCCTGACTTTC. This encodes CASSPEGSGANVLTF.